This T cell receptor (beta chain) was obtained from a study of shared clonotypes between healthy human individuals (dated by TCRdb to about 2020). Background on the whole study: A couple of women and three men aged 18 to 49 years were included in the cohort. For each donor, CD4 naive and CD4 memory were each run on three plates, CD8 naive on two plates, and CD8 memory on one plate. To estimate repertoire size and how much clonotypes are shared between individuals, the study performed deep sequencing of blood TCR repertoires from five healthy adults. Different laboratories and diverse techniques were used to prepare libraries and sequence TCR repertoires, to increase sequencing depth and limit assay-specific biases. Leukapheresis yielded between about 0.94 and 9 billion PBMCs per donor. Findings and caveats that apply to the study as a whole: Sampling was restricted to blood, and TCR repertoires in tissue are likely to differ from TCR repertoires in blood. The small number of donors limited the genetic and exposure-history diversity represented. Pairwise subsampling indicated that sequencing depth was expected to affect the degree of clonotype sharing among donors. Rarefaction of sorted-subset datasets indicated incomplete sequencing despite the large sequencing depth. Across a handful of donors, around 5% of naive CD4, roughly 3.4% of naive CD8, 2.3% of memory CD4, and 0.3% to 0.45% of memory CD8 clonotypes were shared. Naive subsets generally had larger estimated clonotype richness than memory subsets did. Compared with non-shared clonotypes, clonotypes shared by all four sorted-subset donors had higher generation probabilities.

Points on this clone: Its target antigen remains unknown. No base quality values were provided; no much bigger clone lies one nucleotide off. Different DNA sequences within this sample yield the same CDR3.

The donors were healthy, HIV-negative adults with no recently reported acute infections or vaccinations. Every donor was a Caucasian adult residing in Nashville, Tennessee, USA. CD4+ T cells were enriched by magnetic negative selection; naive cells were then positively selected on CD45RA, and the negative fraction formed the memory subset. Blood was obtained by leukapheresis, after which PBMCs were separated by Ficoll-Histopaque density gradient centrifugation and cryopreserved in liquid nitrogen vapor phase. Purity and quantity of every magnetically sorted T cell population were checked by analytical flow cytometry. Genomic DNA was isolated from each sorted fraction and quantified by UV absorbance on a Nanodrop 2000c. Reading from cysteine to phenylalanine, the CDR3 counts 14 amino acids. CDR3 DNA is the only sequence kept; it has 42 bases, read in frame from the first base. V lost 0 bases and J lost 3 bases; the stretch between them is 9 bases long. The CDR1 and CDR2 encoded by the germline V gene (reference sequence) are GTSNPN and SVGIG.

TCR CDR3 regions were amplified from genomic DNA by multiplex PCR using the deep immunoSEQ assay. Extracted genomic DNA from each cell subset was spread evenly across all wells of several immunoSEQ 96-well plates, with each plate serving as a replicate. Each replicate PCR for sorted subsets received roughly 0.2 ug genomic DNA, equal to tens of thousands of T cell genomes. Purified libraries were quantified with a Qubit 3.0 fluorometer, sized on a Bioanalyzer 2100, and re-quantified with the KAPA Library Quantification kit. Every immunoSEQ 96-well plate was sequenced on a dedicated single-read 150-cycle Illumina NextSeq 550 flow cell. From the authors' description of their analysis: Because only junctional sequences without quality scores were contained in the immunoSEQ output, filtering matching that applied to full-length reads could not be performed. To assign V/J genes and CDR3, sequences were annotated using PyIR, a Python wrapper for IgBLAST v1.9, with IMGT germline references. Any read was removed if the V/J assignment was weak (E-value above 1e-6), the CDR3 was missing, or the read contained stop codons, out-of-frame junctions, or ambiguous translated residues. V3J clonotypes were defined as sequences sharing an identical inferred V gene, J gene, and CDR3 amino acid sequence. To compute the percentage overlap between repertoires, the number of shared unique clonotypes was divided by the size of the smaller repertoire. Repertoire richness was assessed with RTK rarefaction, the Chao1 estimator, and Recon v2.1 estimates of unobserved clonotypes. OLGA was used to compute generation probabilities for all TCRbeta clonotypes that the gDNA method yielded from a few donors. TCRdb mirrors the immuneACCESS table, restricted to in-frame sequences. Some clones are absent from its copies; in checked studies, under half trace to an unresolved V gene, and the reason for the others is unknown. The DNA was the basis for D and trimming; V, J and clone size are from that table. This sample gives about 1 million clones in total; 70% to 80% of them show up just once. About 1.5% of the sample goes to the ten largest clones.

This receptor was taken from a man between 18 and 29 years old in good health. Sample: memory CD4+ T cells sorted from blood. In light of the paper, this sample's cell subset or site label describes: CD45RA-negative fraction. The sequence is built from TRBV30 and TRBJ1-5; D gene: possibly TRBD1, on 5 matching bases. CDR3 reads: CAWSVGGPNQPQHF. DNA sequence: TGTGCCTGGAGTGTCGGGGGACCCAATCAGCCCCAGCATTTT.